This TCR beta chain was sequenced during a study of blood T cell repertoires in COVID-19. Study information: Samples taken during acute and convalescent COVID-19 were collected in the United States, Italy and Spain. Sources were T cells, B-cell-depleted T cells, or PBMCs; the material itself was cDNA or gDNA.

This CDR3 has 15 residues. Germline-derived CDR1 and CDR2 are MRHNA and SNTAGT. With V trimmed by 3 bases and J by 10 bases, 8 bases remained unmatched. In the study's own analysis: Reference gene primer amplification in the assay estimated nucleated cell counts. Only in-frame clones appear in the TCRdb table, and some are missing; sequencing was by immunoSEQ multiplex PCR. V, J and clone size derive from that table, while D and trimming were established from the DNA sequence. The data show approximately 190,000 clones, 84% seen once. This chain uses TRBV6-4 with TRBJ2-1; 11 bases map to TRBD2. This clonotype was sampled from a man in his thirties or forties with active or convalescent COVID-19. The sample comprised peripheral blood. The CDR3 spells CASSESSGGFWEQFF. CDR3 bases: TGTGCCAGCAGTGAATCTAGCGGGGGGTTCTGGGAGCAGTTCTTC.